The 30 T cell receptor beta chains in this list originate from one sample, sequenced in a study of technical replicates of blood from a few donors. Clones were read by immunoSEQ multiplex PCR, and TCRdb kept only the in-frame ones, dropping some. The sample has about 75,000 clones, 85% to 95% seen once. Sequencing used T cells isolated from PBMCs. These receptors were collected from a human donor in good health.

The chain recombines TRBV27 with TRBJ1-5, with D possibly matching TRBD1 (6 bases). Per the germline V gene, CDR1 is MNHEY and CDR2 is SMNVEV (reference sequence). V lost 3 bases, J lost 0 bases, and 15 bases lay in between. The CDR3 totals 17 residues. The CDR3 spells CASSLFWGPDSNQPQHF. As DNA, the CDR3 is TGTGCCAGCAGTTTGTTTTGGGGGCCGGATAGCAATCAGCCCCAGCATTTT.

The genes are TRBV28 and TRBJ1-5; TRBD1 agrees at 12 bases. Germline assignment: CDR1 MDHEN and CDR2 SYDVKM. This CDR3 is built from 15 residues. The trim removed 8 bases at V and 6 bases at J, leaving 8 bases unmatched. The CDR3 sequence is CASGRGTGGSQPQHF. The CDR3 DNA reads TGTGCCAGCGGCCGGGGGACAGGGGGCTCTCAGCCCCAGCATTTT.

The chain employs TRBV9 and TRBJ2-7, with 9 nucleotides matching TRBD1. This CDR3 has 12 amino acids. Germline V gene sequence: CDR1 SGDLS, CDR2 YYNGEE. V gave up 7 bases and J gave up 6 bases; unmatched junction bases: 5. The CDR3 DNA is TGTGCCAGCCGGGGACAGGGTGGCGAGCAGTACTTC. Its translation: CASRGQGGEQYF.

V usage is TRBV28 and J usage is TRBJ2-7, with D perhaps matching TRBD2 (5 bases). V lost 7 bases to trimming and J lost 7 bases, with 17 bases between them. The germline V gene encodes CDR1 MDHEN and CDR2 SYDVKM. The CDR3 totals 13 residues. The CDR3 DNA reads as TGTGCCAGCATCACCCCGGGAACGGGAGAGCAGTACTTC. Protein: CASITPGTGEQYF.

The chain carries TRBV28 and TRBJ2-7, with a weak D call TRBD2 (5 bases). CDR1 MDHEN and CDR2 SYDVKM come from the germline V gene. CDR3 length equals 14 residues. V lost 7 bases, J lost 3 bases, and 16 bases lay in between. The CDR3 DNA is TGTGCCAGCAACACCGGGATCTCCCGCTACGAGCAGTACTTC. This gives the protein CASNTGISRYEQYF.

The J gene is TRBJ2-7, the V gene TRBV28; D not certain. V lost 3 bases, J lost 2 bases, and 11 bases lay in between. The germline CDR1 and CDR2 sequences are MDHEN and SYDVKM. The CDR3 length is 14 residues. The chain's CDR3 is CASSFGQETYEQYF. The CDR3 DNA follows: TGTGCCAGCAGTTTCGGCCAGGAAACCTACGAGCAGTACTTC.

This chain connects TRBV19 to TRBJ1-1; maybe TRBD1 (5 bases). V was trimmed by 5 bases and J by 2 bases, leaving 15 bases between them. The germline V gene has CDR1 LNHDA and CDR2 SQIVND (reference sequence). The CDR3 consists of 15 residues. This chain's CDR3 is CASSGYRIANTEAFF. CDR3 DNA sequence: TGTGCCAGTAGTGGATACAGGATTGCAAACACTGAAGCTTTCTTT.

This clone was picked up a small number of times. This chain links TRBV12-5 with TRBJ1-1, with D hard to call. CDR3 length: 9 amino acids. Germline V gene sequence: CDR1 LGHNT, CDR2 FRNRAP. Trimming took off 4 bases at V and 10 bases at J, with 4 bases between the two ends. The CDR3 sequence is CASGSLAFF. The CDR3 bases are TGTGCTAGTGGTTCCCTAGCTTTCTTT.

The gene calls are TRBV6-6 and TRBJ1-2; D possibly corresponds to TRBD1 (6 bases). Germline V gives CDR1 MNHNY, CDR2 SVGAGI (reference sequence). The CDR3 has 14 amino acids. V was cut by 10 bases and J by 2 bases, with 17 bases left in between. CDR3 loop: CATLPTGLNYGYTF. As DNA, the CDR3 is TGTGCCACCCTGCCTACAGGGCTAAACTATGGCTACACCTTC.

This chain uses TRBV9 with TRBJ2-3; 9 nucleotides agree with TRBD2. The CDR3 contains 15 residues. CDR1 SGDLS and CDR2 YYNGEE come from the germline V gene. V lost 4 bases and J lost 5; bases outside the gene matches: 8. The CDR3 sequence is CASSPGAGGRDTQYF. The CDR3 nucleotides read TGTGCCAGCAGCCCAGGGGCGGGAGGGCGAGATACGCAGTATTTT.

This sequence joins TRBV5-4 and TRBJ1-2; tentatively, D is TRBD1 (5 bases). The V gene lost 0 bases and the J gene lost 4 bases, with 10 bases spanning the gap. Germline CDR1 SGHNT, CDR2 YYREEE (reference sequence). The CDR3 runs to 14 residues. The CDR3 is CASSLGGVPYGYTF. DNA of the CDR3: TGTGCCAGCAGCTTGGGGGGGGTTCCCTATGGCTACACCTTC. Looking up the rest from reference TRBV5-4 and TRBJ1-2 gives the full variable domain: ETGVTQSPTHLIKTRGQQVTLRCSSQSGHNTVSWYQQALGQGPQFIFQYYREEENGRGNFPPRFSGLQFPNYSSELNVNALELDDSALYLCASSLGGVPYGYTFGSGTRLTVV.

This clone was seen a few times. V gene TRBV7-3 combines with J gene TRBJ1-1, with D unresolved. The CDR3 is 13 residues long. Per germline, CDR1 SGHTA and CDR2 FQGTGA. Trimming took off 3 bases at V and 1 base at J, with 6 bases between the two ends. The CDR3 DNA is TGTGCCAGCAGCTTCGAGCCGAACACTGAAGCTTTCTTT. It yields the protein CASSFEPNTEAFF.

The chain is built from TRBV9 and TRBJ2-1, with 13 bases lining up with TRBD2. Germline loops: CDR1 SGDLS, CDR2 YYNGEE. The length of the CDR3 is 18 residues. The V and J ends lost 4 bases and 0 bases, in that order; junction bases with no gene match: 7. CDR3 coding DNA: TGTGCCAGCAGCCTTGGGACTAGCGGGACCTTCTCCTACAATGAGCAGTTCTTC. Translating gives CASSLGTSGTFSYNEQFF.

The chain couples TRBV10-3 to TRBJ2-3; D gene unclear. Trimming left V 5 bases short and J 2 bases short, with 11 bases between. Germline-derived CDR1 and CDR2 are ENHRY and SYGVKD. The CDR3 runs 14 residues. The CDR3, as DNA: TGTGCCATCAGTTTCCTAAGATACACAGATACGCAGTATTTT. Protein sequence: CAISFLRYTDTQYF.

The chain joins TRBV4-3 to TRBJ2-7; D is ambiguous. The germline CDR1 and CDR2 sequences are LGHNA and YSLEER. V was shortened by 0 bases and J by 6 bases, with 12 bases between the two germline ends. CDR3 length: 14 amino acids. CDR3 sequence: CASSQDIEVGEQYF. DNA for the CDR3: TGCGCCAGCAGCCAAGATATCGAGGTCGGCGAGCAGTACTTC.

This clone was counted a single time. V usage is TRBV6-4 and J usage is TRBJ2-7; 10 bases align to TRBD2. V was clipped by 5 bases and J by 3 bases; unmatched bases: 10. There are 16 residues in the CDR3. Germline V CDR1 and CDR2: MRHNA, SNTAGT. Here the CDR3 reads CASSRTLASGSYEQYF. The CDR3 coding sequence is TGTGCCAGCAGTCGGACTTTGGCTAGCGGGAGCTACGAGCAGTACTTC.

The gene calls are TRBV30 and TRBJ1-5; 9 bases align to TRBD1. CDR3 length equals 14 residues. The V and J ends lost 2 bases and 6 bases, in that order; junction bases with no gene match: 5. Germline loops: CDR1 GTSNPN, CDR2 SVGIG (reference sequence). CDR3 residues: CAWSKDRGGQPQHF. The CDR3 bases are TGTGCCTGGAGTAAAGACAGGGGGGGTCAGCCCCAGCATTTT.

This sequence joins TRBV7-6 and TRBJ2-1, with TRBD2 matching over 8 bases. V lost 5 bases, J lost 4 bases, and 7 bases stayed unmatched. Germline assignment: CDR1 SGHVS and CDR2 FNYEAQ. The CDR3 length is 15 residues. The CDR3 region has the DNA TGTGCCAGCAGCCAAACGACTAGCGTTTACAATGAGCAGTTCTTC. Translated: CASSQTTSVYNEQFF.

With regard to this clone: Other nucleotide sequences from this sample produce the same CDR3. The J gene is TRBJ2-7, the V gene TRBV5-1; D is unclear. This CDR3 region has 12 residues. The germline V gene has CDR1 SGHRS and CDR2 YFSETQ. V was clipped by 1 base and J by 3 bases, with 5 bases between them. The CDR3 bases are TGCGCCAGCAGCTTGTCAGGCTACGAGCAGTACTTC. This translates into CASSLSGYEQYF.

The rearrangement joins TRBV6-6 to TRBJ2-2; D may be TRBD1 (5 bases). Germline V gene data show CDR1 as MNHNY and CDR2 as SVGAGI (reference sequence). V dropped 4 bases and J dropped 3 bases, with 9 bases sitting between them. The CDR3 runs 14 residues. CDR3 DNA: TGTGCCAGCAGTTTAGAGACAGACACCGGGGAGCTGTTTTTT. This translates into CASSLETDTGELFF.

The chain joins TRBV5-1 to TRBJ1-1; 8 nucleotides match TRBD1. The germline gives CDR1 SGHRS, CDR2 YFSETQ. Trimming took 7 bases from V and 7 from J; bases not matched to a gene: 9. This CDR3 is built from 13 residues. This CDR3 is CASYRGSGGEAFF. In nucleotides, the CDR3 is TGCGCCAGCTACAGGGGGAGCGGAGGTGAAGCTTTCTTT. Full variable domain (remainder filled in from reference TRBV5-1 and TRBJ1-1): KAGVTQTPRYLIKTRGQQVTLSCSPISGHRSVSWYQQTPGQGLQFLFEYFSETQRNKGNFPGRFSGRQFSNSRSEMNVSTLELGDSALYLCASYRGSGGEAFFGQGTRLTVV.

The chain employs TRBV9 and TRBJ2-3, with 10 bases lining up with TRBD2. CDR3 length: 15 residues. CDR1 and CDR2 from the germline V gene are SGDLS and YYNGEE. The CDR3: CATAHLAGVQDTQYF. The CDR3, as DNA: TGTGCAACCGCCCACCTAGCGGGAGTACAAGATACGCAGTATTTT.

V gene TRBV28 combines with J gene TRBJ1-5; D is unclear. Trimming cost V 10 bases and J 6 bases, with 4 bases left between them. This CDR3 has 9 amino acids. From germline, CDR1 is MDHEN and CDR2 SYDVKM. In DNA form, the CDR3 reads TGTGCCACCGGTCAGCCCCAGCATTTT. It encodes CATGQPQHF.

The chain joins TRBV4-1 to TRBJ2-3; 9 nucleotides match TRBD2. Germline values: CDR1 MGHRA, CDR2 YSYEKL. V shed 4 bases, J shed 7 bases, and the junction held 12 bases outside the gene matches. The CDR3 covers 16 residues. The CDR3 here is CASSPRGEREENTQYF. As DNA, the CDR3 is TGCGCCAGCAGCCCCCGGGGGGAGCGGGAGGAGAATACGCAGTATTTT.

The genes are TRBV20-1 and TRBJ2-1; possibly TRBD1 for D (5 bases). CDR1 is DFQATT, CDR2 SNEGSKA, per germline (reference sequence). The CDR3 extends over 11 amino acids. CDR3 nucleotides: TGCACCTTGGACAACTACAATGAGCAGTTCTTC. Translating it yields CTLDNYNEQFF.

The J gene is TRBJ2-2, the V gene TRBV6-5; unclear D gene. This CDR3 is 14 amino acids long. With 3 bases removed from V and 5 bases from J, the gap between germline ends came to 10 bases. Looked up from germline, CDR1 is MNHEY and CDR2 is SVGAGI. CDR3 region: CASSYLLSTGELFF. DNA for the CDR3: TGTGCCAGCAGTTATCTATTGAGTACCGGGGAGCTGTTTTTT.

This chain joins TRBV5-1 and TRBJ1-1; TRBD1 might be the D (5 bases). Looked up from germline, CDR1 is SGHRS and CDR2 is YFSETQ. V lost 0 bases and J 4 bases, leaving 10 bases between the germline ends. The CDR3 consists of 14 residues. In nucleotides, the CDR3 is TGCGCCAGCAGCTTGGGGGGTAGGGGCACTGAAGCTTTCTTT. Its translation is CASSLGGRGTEAFF.

This chain uses TRBV9 with TRBJ2-3, with D possibly TRBD1 on 7 matching bases. V was pared by 3 bases and J by 6 bases, with 14 bases between. The germline V gene has CDR1 SGDLS and CDR2 YYNGEE. The CDR3 is made up of 14 amino acids. The CDR3 DNA reads as TGTGCCAGCAGCGCGACGACAGGGAGGGATACGCAGTATTTT. Residues: CASSATTGRDTQYF.

The chain is built from TRBV7-2 and TRBJ2-1, with D perhaps TRBD2 (5 bases). V gave up 1 base and J gave up 3 bases, with 7 bases separating them. The germline CDR1 and CDR2 sequences are SGHTA and FQGNSA. This CDR3 comprises 14 residues. The CDR3 DNA follows: TGTGCCAGCAGCTTAGTAGCGATCTACAATGAGCAGTTCTTC. Translating gives CASSLVAIYNEQFF.

The chain couples TRBV7-2 to TRBJ2-3, with D possibly matching TRBD2 (5 bases). CDR1 SGHTA and CDR2 FQGNSA come from the germline V gene. CDR3 length: 15 amino acids. The ends were cut back, 0 bases at V and 3 bases at J, with 10 bases in the middle. The CDR3 DNA reads as TGTGCCAGCAGCTTAGCTAGCCCGGGGACAGATACGCAGTATTTT. It codes for CASSLASPGTDTQYF.